The next 15 T cell receptor beta chains were all read from a single sample in a study of blood T cell repertoires in COVID-19. Libraries were prepared by immunoSEQ multiplex PCR; TCRdb keeps only in-frame clonotypes and omits some of them. The sample records 30,000 to 45,000 clones, approximately 80% being singletons. Sequencing was done on a sample of peripheral blood. Receptors were obtained from a human donor in a cohort sampled during active COVID-19.

The V call is TRBV7-9, the J call TRBJ2-3; D perhaps matches TRBD1 (5 bases). Trimming shortened V by 1 base and J by 10 bases, and 15 bases separated the two germline ends. In germline, CDR1 is SEHNR, CDR2 FQNEAQ (reference sequence). CDR3 size: 14 residues. CDR3 sequence reads: CASSLEGLQRAQYF. The CDR3 DNA sequence: TGTGCCAGCAGCTTAGAGGGGCTTCAAAGGGCGCAGTATTTT.

The chain is built from TRBV6-5 and TRBJ2-1; D may be TRBD1 (6 bases). The CDR3 spans 11 residues. From germline, CDR1 is MNHEY and CDR2 SVGAGI. The germline V and J ends were trimmed by 2 bases and 13 bases, with 9 bases remaining between them. The CDR3 loop reads CASSYRTAQFF. In DNA, the CDR3 is TGTGCCAGCAGTTACCGGACAGCCCAGTTCTTC.

This clone has only one observation. The chain couples TRBV4-3 to TRBJ1-2, with TRBD1 matching 9 bases. CDR1 is LGHNA and CDR2 is YSLEER in the germline V gene. Unmatched junction bases numbered 8, after V lost 0 bases and J lost 6 bases. The CDR3 extends over 16 amino acids. The CDR3 loop reads CASSQEGGGTGNGYTF. For the CDR3, the DNA is TGCGCCAGCAGCCAAGAGGGAGGGGGGACAGGGAATGGCTACACCTTC.

This rearrangement joins TRBV29-1 to TRBJ1-1, with 7 bases matching TRBD1. The CDR3 has 12 residues. The V and J ends lost 7 bases and 4 bases, in that order; junction bases with no gene match: 6. The V gene's germline CDR1 is SQVTM and CDR2 ANQGSEA. This CDR3 reads CSARQGPTEAFF. DNA for the CDR3: TGCAGCGCGAGACAGGGACCCACTGAAGCTTTCTTT.

This chain connects TRBV19 to TRBJ2-2, with 10 bases lining up with TRBD2. V lost 3 bases, J lost 0 bases, and 1 base stayed unmatched. The CDR3 is made up of 16 amino acids. Per germline, CDR1 LNHDA and CDR2 SQIVND (reference sequence). CDR3: CASSILAGANTGELFF. The CDR3 bases are TGTGCCAGTAGTATTCTAGCGGGGGCGAACACCGGGGAGCTGTTTTTT.

This clone was counted a single time. V is TRBV16 and J is TRBJ1-3, with 8 nucleotides matching TRBD1. V lost 2 bases, J lost 4 bases, and 10 bases stayed unmatched. The CDR3 is 17 amino acids. Germline loops: CDR1 KGHSY, CDR2 FQNENV. The CDR3 DNA reads as TGTGCCAGCAGCCAAACCCGGGACAGGAAAACGGGAAACACCATATATTTT. Its protein is CASSQTRDRKTGNTIYF.

The CDR3 nucleotides are TGTGCCTGGAGGATTCAGGGAGGGGGCTACACCTTC. It specifies CAWRIQGGGYTF. The chain recombines TRBV30 with TRBJ1-2; weak D call: TRBD1 (5 bases). This CDR3 contains 12 residues. Trimming took off 3 bases at V and 8 bases at J, with 13 bases between the two ends. The germline V gene has CDR1 GTSNPN and CDR2 SVGIG (reference sequence).

As for this clone: At one boundary the junction diverges from the germline segment, which might be a read error. This CDR3 is CASSLTTMGAQETQYF. In nucleotides, the CDR3 is TGTGCTAGCAGCTTAACTACTATGGGGGCCCAAGAGACCCAGTACTTC. This chain joins TRBV7-7 and TRBJ2-5; tentative D call: TRBD1 (6 bases). The length of the CDR3 is 16 residues. Germline CDR1 is SSHAT and CDR2 is FNYEAQ (reference sequence).

Details on this clone: A junction boundary mismatches the germline segment, possibly from a read error. The V and J genes are TRBV13 and TRBJ1-5, with 7 bases lining up with TRBD1. Germline V gene sequence: CDR1 PRHDT, CDR2 FYEKMQ (reference sequence). This CDR3 spans 14 amino acids. CDR3 sequence (DNA): TGTGCCAGCAGCCTAGGGGGACAGAATCAGCCCCAGCATTTT. Its translation: CASSLGGQNQPQHF.

The gene calls are TRBV13 and TRBJ2-3, with 7 bases identical to TRBD1. J lost 3 bases, V lost 6 bases, and 6 bases had no gene match. Germline lookup yields CDR1 PRHDT and CDR2 FYEKMQ (reference sequence). The CDR3 totals 14 residues. The CDR3 DNA follows: TGTGCCAGCAGTCGCAGACAGGGTACAGATACGCAGTATTTT. This translates into CASSRRQGTDTQYF.

This clone was seen just once. The chain is built from TRBV6-5 and TRBJ2-7; D not certain. V was cut by 10 bases and J by 0 bases, with 7 bases left in between. The CDR3 totals 11 residues. The germline CDR1 and CDR2 sequences are MNHEY and SVGAGI. The CDR3 protein is CANESSYEQYF. The CDR3, as DNA: TGTGCCAACGAGAGCTCCTACGAGCAGTACTTC.

The chain has TRBV5-1 and TRBJ1-2; D remains ambiguous. Germline V CDR1 and CDR2: SGHRS, YFSETQ. This CDR3 comprises 15 residues. The V end was cut by 2 bases, the J end by 6 bases, with 17 bases between. In DNA form, the CDR3 reads TGCGCCAGCAGCTTATTCGGGGAAGAATCCCATGGCTACACCTTC. Protein sequence: CASSLFGEESHGYTF.

V usage is TRBV4-1 and J usage is TRBJ1-4; maybe TRBD1 (6 bases). The CDR3 length is 16 residues. Germline-derived CDR1 and CDR2 are MGHRA and YSYEKL. V lost 4 bases and J lost 8, with 20 bases in between. CDR3 sequence: CASSPSRGAQGEKLFF. The CDR3 region has the DNA TGCGCCAGCAGCCCGAGCCGGGGGGCGCAGGGGGAAAAACTGTTTTTT.

This chain connects TRBV7-2 to TRBJ2-3, with a possible D match to TRBD2 (5 bases). Trimming left V 5 bases short and J 7 bases short, with 13 bases between. The length of the CDR3 is 13 residues. Germline-derived CDR1 and CDR2 are SGHTA and FQGNSA. In DNA form, the CDR3 reads TGTGCCAGCAGCAATCCGACTACCAATACGCAGTATTTT. As protein: CASSNPTTNTQYF.

V gene TRBV28 combines with J gene TRBJ1-1; D is unclear. V dropped 2 bases and J dropped 3 bases, with 4 bases sitting between them. Germline CDR1 and CDR2: MDHEN and SYDVKM. The CDR3 has 12 residues. CDR3 DNA: TGTGCCAGCAGTTTAATCGACACTGAAGCTTTCTTT. It yields the protein CASSLIDTEAFF.